What follows is one T cell receptor (beta chain) and its context. The antigen remains undetermined. Germline lookup yields CDR1 MNHEY and CDR2 SMNVEV (reference sequence). The CDR3 covers 18 residues. V lost 1 base to trimming and J lost 1 base, with 14 bases between them. Several immunoSEQ 96-well plates shared each subset's DNA, each plate a replicate. Some clones are missing from TCRdb's copy, which holds only in-frame ones; the method was immunoSEQ multiplex PCR. The sample has over a million clones; around 98.5% are singletons. These data belong to a study of shared clonotypes between healthy human individuals. Overall study results and limits: Only blood samples were collected, and tissue repertoires likely differ. Generally, naive subsets (rather than memory subsets) showed larger estimated richness.

This TCR derives from a man aged 30 to 45 in good health. The chain joins TRBV27 to TRBJ2-6; D perhaps matches TRBD1 (5 bases). Sample: naive CD4+ T cells sorted from blood. Subset: CD45RA+ positively selected. The CDR3 loop is CASSLFVGSGSGANVLTF. CDR3 coding DNA: TGTGCCAGCAGTTTATTTGTGGGCTCAGGGTCTGGGGCCAACGTCCTGACTTTC.